The 10 T cell receptor beta chains below come from one sample, sequenced in a study of monozygotic twins with inflammatory bowel disease. TCRdb re-called the 5' RACE reads and shows each CDR3 protein once, DNA omitted. The sample holds about 440,000 distinct CDR3 sequences. Sequenced: blood. Receptors originate from a human donor with ulcerative colitis or Crohn's disease, or a healthy co-twin of an affected twin (not recorded which).

J is TRBJ2-3 and V is TRBV7-2; as DNA is missing, the TRBD1 call by TCRdb cannot be tested. Germline CDR1 and CDR2: SGHTA and FQGNSA. The CDR3 spans 15 residues. This CDR3 is CASSFGQPGSGTQYF.

This chain connects TRBV5-6 to TRBJ2-6. Looked up from germline, CDR1 is SGHDT and CDR2 is YYEEEE. The CDR3 length is 15 residues. CDR3 residues: CASSLGLTGANVLTF.

The chain carries TRBV10-3 and TRBJ1-4; TCRdb indicates TRBD1, and absent DNA this call remains unverified. This CDR3 contains 15 residues. Germline-derived CDR1 and CDR2 are ENHRY and SYGVKD. The CDR3 spells CAISDLQGGGEKLFF.

The chain recombines TRBV7-8 with TRBJ1-2; checking the TCRdb D call of TRBD1 is not possible without DNA. CDR1 and CDR2 (germline): SGHVS, FQNEAQ. The CDR3 has 15 residues. CDR3 protein: CASSLAGGQFYGYTF. The whole variable domain, remainder taken from reference TRBV7-8 and TRBJ1-2, is GAGVSQSPRYKVAKRGQDVALRCDPISGHVSLFWYQQALGQGPEFLTYFQNEAQLDKSGLPSDRFFAERPEGSVSTLKIQRTQQEDSAVYLCASSLAGGQFYGYTFGSGTRLTVV.

This rearrangement joins TRBV15 to TRBJ1-2. This CDR3 region has 11 residues. The germline gives CDR1 LNHNV, CDR2 YYDKDF (reference sequence). The CDR3 is CATREDIGYTF.

This chain uses TRBV30 with TRBJ2-3. The CDR3 runs 12 residues. The V gene's germline CDR1 is GTSNPN and CDR2 SVGIG (reference sequence). The CDR3 sequence: CAWTKGTDTQYF.

The rearrangement joins TRBV5-1 to TRBJ2-5; absent DNA, TCRdb's TRBD1 call cannot be checked. CDR1 SGHRS and CDR2 YFSETQ come from the germline V gene. This CDR3 spans 15 amino acids. This chain's CDR3 is CASSRTRTGQETQYF. Looking up the rest from reference TRBV5-1 and TRBJ2-5 gives the full variable domain: KAGVTQTPRYLIKTRGQQVTLSCSPISGHRSVSWYQQTPGQGLQFLFEYFSETQRNKGNFPGRFSGRQFSNSRSEMNVSTLELGDSALYLCASSRTRTGQETQYFGPGTRLLVL.

The chain uses TRBV20-1 and TRBJ2-5; TCRdb gives TRBD2 as the D gene, but with no DNA this cannot be confirmed. Germline loops: CDR1 DFQATT, CDR2 SNEGSKA (reference sequence). The CDR3 is 14 residues long. This chain's CDR3 is CSATSGWGGRTQYF.

The chain couples TRBV13 to TRBJ1-6. The CDR3 sequence is 12 residues long. CDR1 and CDR2 (germline): PRHDT, FYEKMQ (reference sequence). The CDR3 sequence is CASSLEKSPLHF.

This CDR3 reads CASSPSDSNQPQHF. This sequence joins TRBV27 and TRBJ1-5. Germline V gene data show CDR1 as MNHEY and CDR2 as SMNVEV (reference sequence). The CDR3 covers 14 residues.